This T cell receptor beta chain was observed in a study of blood T cell repertoires in COVID-19. The overall study: Nucleic acid was either cDNA or gDNA, and it came from T cells, B-cell-depleted T cells, or PBMCs.

Losses at the gene ends were 2 bases for V and 0 bases for J; bases not matched to a gene: 8. Germline values: CDR1 PRHDT, CDR2 FYEKMQ (reference sequence). The length of the CDR3 is 18 residues. Assay: immunoSEQ multiplex PCR; the TCRdb copy retains only in-frame clones and omits some. Among approximately 35,000 clones listed, roughly 85% were seen once. The sample was peripheral blood. The rearrangement links TRBV13 to TRBJ2-3; 10 bases match TRBD2. The sequence came from a man aged 55-75 years with active COVID-19. CDR3 amino acids: CASSLLGLAVPSTDTQYF. CDR3 nucleotides: TGTGCCAGCAGCTTACTTGGACTAGCGGTTCCTAGCACAGATACGCAGTATTTT.